This TCR beta chain was sequenced for a study of T-cell reconstitution after alpha-beta-depleted transplantation in children (dated by TCRdb to 2016 to 2018). Describing the broader study: Using TCR repertoire profiling, the study quantitatively followed how T-cell immune reconstitution unfolded in children after TCRalphabeta/CD19-depleted allogeneic hematopoietic cell transplantation. Here is what the overall study found, with its caveats: The frequencies of hyperexpanded clones fell over the following months, and after one year, T-cell counts and TCRbeta diversity were mostly attributed to newly produced T cells. The apparently early recovery of alphabetaT-cell counts about two months after transplant reportedly depended on only several hundred rapidly expanded clones that came from non-depleted graft cells. In some patients, the high TCRbeta diversity seen at day 60 was put down to recipient T cells and intrathymic progenitors that had survived conditioning.

Preparation of the library involved PCR. TCRdb lists the instrument as Illumina HiSeq 2500. Molecular barcoding was employed in the preparation of TCR libraries, with unique molecular identifiers being used to normalize TCRbeta repertoire quantification. TCRdb ran its own pipeline on the public reads, namely fastp trimming at Q25 and MiXCR clone calling, and kept in-frame beta chains. Identical CDR3 proteins give one entry, which carries the most common genes and DNA. This sample comprises 81,000 or so distinct CDR3 sequences, about 16% of them detected only once. The ten largest clones take up about 20% of the sample. Including the terminal cysteine and phenylalanine, the CDR3 comprises 14 residues. Only CDR3 DNA is held: 42 bases, read in frame from base 1. At the junction V is shortened by 4 bases and J by 6 bases; bases outside the gene matches: 6. The germline V gene specifies SGHRS as CDR1 and YFSETQ as CDR2.

This clonotype occurred a few times. Its antigen remains unidentified. No quality values exist for individual bases; no much larger clone is one base distant. The treatment or condition label, as the study defines it: allogeneic hematopoietic cell transplantation with graft depleted of TCRalphabeta T cells and CD19 B cells. Transplant recipients were children who received TCRalphabeta/CD19-depleted allogeneic hematopoietic cell grafts. In this chain, TRBV5-1 is recombined with TRBJ2-2, with TRBD2 matching 7 junction bases. Sequenced here: PBMCs, mostly from graft donor cells, sampled 180 days after TCRalphabeta/CD19-depleted stem cell transplant. This TCR came from a male patient between 2 and 9 years old who had a stem cell transplant for acute lymphoblastic leukemia, so the T cells may come from the graft donor. The bases read TGCGCCAGCAGCAACGGACTAGTCGCCGGGGAGCTGTTTTTT. Translation gives CASSNGLVAGELFF.